This entry lists 16 T cell receptor beta chains sequenced from one sample in a study of shared clonotypes between healthy human individuals. Using immunoSEQ multiplex PCR, the repertoire was profiled, and TCRdb retains in-frame clones only, with some absent. The sample includes about 2.2 million clones, about 94% of them seen just once. In the naive CD8 group, cells lacked CD45RO and were positively selected for CCR7, so terminally differentiated effector memory CD45RA+ cells were left out. The sequencing input was naive CD8+ T cells from PBMCs. The source of these receptors is a man between 18 and 29 years old in good health. Some clones in this sample may be carry-over from other donors' samples.

This sequence joins TRBV5-5 and TRBJ1-1, with D unresolved. V was cut by 0 bases and J by 0 bases, with 9 bases left in between. The CDR3 contains 15 residues. Per germline, CDR1 SGHKS and CDR2 YYEKEE (reference sequence). This CDR3 reads CASSLAVTLNTEAFF. In DNA form, the CDR3 reads TGTGCCAGCAGCTTGGCGGTGACATTGAACACTGAAGCTTTCTTT.

The chain combines TRBV7-9 with TRBJ2-6; D call uncertain. CDR3 size: 16 residues. V shed 5 bases and J shed 3 bases, with 14 bases lying between them. From germline, CDR1 is SEHNR and CDR2 FQNEAQ (reference sequence). CDR3 sequence reads: CASSPRDGFGANVLTF. The DNA of the CDR3 is TGTGCCAGCAGCCCTAGAGACGGATTTGGGGCCAACGTCCTGACTTTC.

The chain recombines TRBV7-9 with TRBJ2-3; D remains unclear. Looked up from germline, CDR1 is SEHNR and CDR2 is FQNEAQ (reference sequence). CDR3 length: 11 residues. Trimming stripped 3 bases from V and 9 bases from J, with 7 bases between. The CDR3 region is CASSFDPTQYF. CDR3 in DNA: TGTGCCAGCAGCTTTGACCCAACGCAGTATTTT.

As to this clone: The same CDR3 is also encoded by other DNA sequences in this sample. The chain couples TRBV5-4 to TRBJ2-3; D gene uncertain. Germline loops: CDR1 SGHNT, CDR2 YYREEE (reference sequence). The CDR3 sequence is 12 residues long. Trimming left V 1 base short and J 0 bases short, with 0 bases between. CDR3 protein: CASSLSTDTQYF. The CDR3 region has the DNA TGTGCCAGCAGCTTGAGCACAGATACGCAGTATTTT.

The rearrangement links TRBV7-9 to TRBJ2-6; 7 bases fit TRBD1. The CDR3 is made up of 18 amino acids. V lost 7 bases, J lost 0 bases, and 12 bases stayed unmatched. Per the germline V gene, CDR1 is SEHNR and CDR2 is FQNEAQ (reference sequence). Here the CDR3 DNA reads TGTGCCAGCAACCCTGAACAGGGGCTCCCCTCTGGGGCCAACGTCCTGACTTTC. It yields the protein CASNPEQGLPSGANVLTF.

As regards this clone: The same CDR3 also results from other DNA sequences found in this sample. The chain uses TRBV11-2 and TRBJ2-2; D uncertain. Germline CDR1 reads SGHAT; CDR2 reads FQNNGV. Deletions cut 4 bases from V and 4 bases from J, with 4 bases between. There are 12 residues in the CDR3. CDR3 in amino acids: CASSSRTGELFF. DNA of the CDR3: TGTGCCAGCAGCTCCCGCACCGGGGAGCTGTTTTTT.

The chain carries TRBV19 and TRBJ1-2, with D perhaps TRBD1 (6 bases). There are 16 residues in the CDR3. CDR1 LNHDA and CDR2 SQIVND come from the germline V gene (reference sequence). Trimming removed 7 bases from V and 8 bases from J, with 26 bases in between. CDR3 bases: TGTGCCAGTAACAAGGTTTTGGGGGGCACTTTGGAAGGCTACACCTTC. Protein: CASNKVLGGTLEGYTF.

The rearrangement uses TRBV9 and TRBJ2-7; TRBD2 aligns across 10 bases. This CDR3 region has 16 residues. From germline, CDR1 is SGDLS and CDR2 YYNGEE. Trimming at V came to 4 bases and at J to 0 bases, leaving 7 bases not matched to a gene. CDR3 loop: CASSPGTSVSSYEQYF. The CDR3 DNA is TGTGCCAGCAGCCCAGGGACTAGCGTAAGCTCCTACGAGCAGTACTTC.

The chain has TRBV28 and TRBJ2-7; 8 bases are a match to TRBD2. This CDR3 is built from 15 residues. Trimming cost V 9 bases and J 1 base; bases outside gene matches: 11. Germline V lookup: CDR1 MDHEN, CDR2 SYDVKM. The CDR3 bases are TGTGCCAGTTCTATCAGCGGGAGAGGGTCCTACGAGCAGTACTTC. Protein sequence: CASSISGRGSYEQYF.

The V gene is TRBV7-9, the J gene TRBJ1-5, with a possible D match to TRBD1 (6 bases). Per the germline V gene, CDR1 is SEHNR and CDR2 is FQNEAQ (reference sequence). The CDR3 is 15 amino acids. V gave up 8 bases and J gave up 3 bases, with 17 bases separating them. The CDR3 nucleotides are TGTGCCAGCTCCAAGGGGGGGGTGGCCAATCAGCCCCAGCATTTT. Its protein is CASSKGGVANQPQHF.

As to this clone: The sample carries other DNA sequences with the same CDR3. V is TRBV6-5 and J is TRBJ2-1; TRBD2 is a possible D gene (5 bases). This CDR3 spans 12 amino acids. Deletions cut 3 bases from V and 7 bases from J, with 7 bases between. Germline V CDR1 and CDR2: MNHEY, SVGAGI. The CDR3 spells CASSYPGNEQFF. Written as DNA, the CDR3 is TGTGCCAGCAGTTATCCGGGGAATGAGCAGTTCTTC.

The chain has TRBV12-1 and TRBJ2-5; the D call in the table, TRBD1, was not verified against the DNA. TRBV12-1 represents a pseudogene. There are 13 residues in the CDR3. CDR3 nucleotide sequence: TGTGCCGCGGGACAGGGGGATCGAGAGACCCAGTACTTC. It translates to CAAGQGDRETQYF.

Written as DNA, the CDR3 is TGTGCCAGCAGTTTAACTCACCAGGGGGGGGCCCAGCATTTT. As protein: CASSLTHQGGAQHF. The V call is TRBV28, the J call TRBJ1-5; 7 nucleotides align to TRBD1. The CDR3 contains 14 residues. After removal of 2 bases from V and 11 bases from J, the junction contained 9 bases not matched to a gene. Per germline, CDR1 MDHEN and CDR2 SYDVKM.

The chain has TRBV28 and TRBJ2-5; 11 nucleotides match TRBD2. The CDR3 loop spans 15 amino acids. V shed 6 bases, J shed 5 bases, and the junction held 8 bases outside the gene matches. Germline CDR1 MDHEN, CDR2 SYDVKM. The CDR3 loop reads CASRLAGARGETQYF. The CDR3 DNA reads as TGTGCCAGCAGACTAGCGGGGGCCCGGGGGGAGACCCAGTACTTC.

This clone appeared once. Other DNA sequences in this sample translate to the same CDR3. The chain recombines TRBV4-1 with TRBJ2-1, with TRBD2 identical over 9 bases. The CDR3 runs to 16 residues. The germline V gene encodes CDR1 MGHRA and CDR2 YSYEKL. With V trimmed by 3 bases and J by 1 base, 4 bases remained unmatched. The CDR3 loop reads CASSQSSGSSYNEQFF. CDR3 nucleotide sequence: TGCGCCAGCAGCCAGAGTAGCGGGAGTTCCTACAATGAGCAGTTCTTC.

The gene calls are TRBV27 and TRBJ2-3; a weak D match, TRBD1 (6 bases). Germline values: CDR1 MNHEY, CDR2 SMNVEV (reference sequence). CDR3 length: 17 residues. The V and J ends lost 2 bases and 2 bases respectively, with 17 bases between them. The CDR3 nucleotides read TGTGCCAGCAGTTTACATCGGCCAGGGACACTCACAGATACGCAGTATTTT. Translating it yields CASSLHRPGTLTDTQYF.